This T cell receptor (beta chain) was sequenced in a study of T cell responses to AZD1222 COVID-19 vaccine. Whole-study findings and limits: Spike-specific TCR repertoires showed rising breadth and depth after two AZD1222 doses.

The CDR3 covers 15 residues. Per the germline V gene, CDR1 is SGHNT and CDR2 is YYREEE (reference sequence). Trimming at V came to 4 bases and at J to 4 bases, leaving 7 bases not matched to a gene. Of note for this clone: Its specificity is not known.

The method was immunoSEQ multiplex PCR; TCRdb's version includes in-frame clones alone and lacks a portion of them. The sample shows around 84,000 clones, 88% of them seen only once. The material sequenced was peripheral blood, taken on day 0 of AZD1222 vaccination. This sequence joins TRBV5-4 and TRBJ2-2; TRBD1 matches 7 bases. The clonotype was recovered from an adult in good health. For the CDR3, the DNA is TGTGCCAGCAGCCCAGGGGGATCCGGCACCGGGGAGCTGTTTTTT. This gives the protein CASSPGGSGTGELFF. The variable domain in full, completed from reference TRBV5-4 and TRBJ2-2, reads ETGVTQSPTHLIKTRGQQVTLRCSSQSGHNTVSWYQQALGQGPQFIFQYYREEENGRGNFPPRFSGLQFPNYSSELNVNALELDDSALYLCASSPGGSGTGELFFGEGSRLTVL.